This T cell receptor (beta chain) was documented in a study of patients and donors after allogeneic stem cell transplantation. From the RT-PCR reads, TCRdb called clonotypes with MiXCR, one entry per CDR3 protein. Counted here are roughly 21,000 distinct CDR3 sequences, about 28% occurring once; the ten biggest clones make up 40% to 55%. The CDR3 runs 16 residues. Germline V lookup: CDR1 DFQATT, CDR2 SNEGSKA (reference sequence). V dropped 3 bases and J dropped 5; count of bases not matched to a gene: 14. The source of this sequence is a human donor who was either an allogeneic HSCT recipient or a stem cell or donor lymphocyte infusion donor (not recorded which). It is not recorded whose cells these are; they may come from a transplant donor. Sequencing input: blood, either unsorted or a sorted T cell fraction (not recorded which). The V and J genes are TRBV20-1 and TRBJ1-1, with 8 positions matching TRBD1. CDR3 in amino acids: CSARRNGRGLGTEAFF. The CDR3 DNA reads as TGCAGTGCTAGGCGAAACGGCAGGGGGCTGGGGACTGAAGCTTTCTTT.